This note documents a single T cell receptor (beta chain) sequence. Authors' methods: Reference gene primers were amplified, and this amplification served to estimate nucleated cell counts. The protocol was immunoSEQ multiplex PCR, while the TCRdb copy is restricted to in-frame clones and leaves out a portion. V, J and clone size were drawn from that table, and D and trimming were deduced from the DNA. The sample includes about 150,000 clones, about 90% of them seen just once. The sample belongs to a study of blood T cell repertoires in COVID-19. The overall study: Sites across the United States, Italy and Spain contributed samples from acute and convalescent COVID-19. PBMCs, B-cell-depleted T cells, or T cells were the source of the cDNA or gDNA that made up the material.

Trimming removed 3 bases from V and 3 bases from J; junction bases left unmatched: 6. CDR1 and CDR2 (germline): MNHEY, SMNVEV (reference sequence). This CDR3 contains 16 residues. Sequenced material: peripheral blood. The sequence derives from a man between 50 and 59 years old with acute or convalescent COVID-19. The V and J genes are TRBV27 and TRBJ1-4; 8 bases match TRBD1. This CDR3 is CASSFTSQGANEKLFF. The CDR3 DNA reads as TGTGCCAGCAGTTTCACATCACAGGGGGCTAATGAAAAACTGTTTTTT.